This T cell receptor beta chain derives from a study of blood T cell repertoires in COVID-19. At the level of the study: Sample material is recorded as cDNA or gDNA derived from T cells, B-cell-depleted T cells, or PBMCs.

Germline CDR1 reads SGHRS; CDR2 reads YFSETQ. V was clipped by 0 bases and J by 0 bases, with 11 bases between them. The CDR3 is made up of 16 amino acids. Profiling relied on immunoSEQ multiplex PCR, and the TCRdb table lists in-frame clones only, not all of them. The sample carries roughly 190,000 clones, 65% to 90% recorded once. This TCR was sampled from a woman aged 55 to 70 with acute COVID-19. The V and J genes are TRBV5-1 and TRBJ2-3, with D maybe TRBD2 (6 bases). The sequencing sample was made of PBMCs or T cells enriched from blood (not recorded which). The CDR3 spells CASSLGASASTDTQYF. The CDR3 DNA is TGCGCCAGCAGCTTGGGTGCTAGCGCTAGCACAGATACGCAGTATTTT.